One sample yielded the 31 T cell receptor beta chains listed below, sequenced in a study of a mutant IDH1 vaccine in newly diagnosed glioma. TCRdb's copy holds only in-frame clones and misses some; the assay was immunoSEQ multiplex PCR. The data contain tens of thousands of clones, around 80% of them singletons. Time point noted: week 35, safety follow-up. Vaccinated patients received 300 ug of mutant IDH1 20-mer peptide per dose, with topical imiquimod. No antigen has been identified for these receptors. This specimen consisted of PBMCs, obtained from a glioma patient whose treatment included an IDH1 peptide vaccine. The receptor source for this set is a woman aged 18-29 years with glioma.

The chain has TRBV20-1 and TRBJ2-1; possible D gene TRBD2, 6 bases. The germline CDR1 and CDR2 sequences are DFQATT and SNEGSKA (reference sequence). The CDR3 has 10 residues. Trimming stripped 3 bases from V and 9 bases from J, with 6 bases between. In nucleotides, the CDR3 is TGCAGTGCTAGGGGAGGTGAGCAGTTCTTC. Encoded protein: CSARGGEQFF.

V usage is TRBV7-9 and J usage is TRBJ2-2; 7 nucleotides match TRBD1. The length of the CDR3 is 16 residues. V gave up 5 bases and J gave up 6 bases; unmatched junction bases: 12. The germline gives CDR1 SEHNR, CDR2 FQNEAQ (reference sequence). CDR3 in DNA: TGTGCCAGCAGCCCTTACTGGGACAGTCCGGCCGGGGAGCTGTTTTTT. This translates into CASSPYWDSPAGELFF. Variable domain in full (rest from reference TRBV7-9 and TRBJ2-2): DTGVSQNPRHKITKRGQNVTFRCDPISEHNRLYWYRQTLGQGPEFLTYFQNEAQLEKSRLLSDRFSAERPKGSFSTLEIQRTEQGDSAMYLCASSPYWDSPAGELFFGEGSRLTVL.

This clone was recorded only once. V gene TRBV7-2 combines with J gene TRBJ1-6; D might be TRBD1 (5 bases). Trimming left V 1 base short and J 10 bases short, with 11 bases between. Germline values: CDR1 SGHTA, CDR2 FQGNSA. This CDR3 has 14 amino acids. The CDR3 region has the DNA TGTGCCAGCAGCTTAGTCGCGGGGCTCTCACCCCTCCACTTT. This sequence encodes CASSLVAGLSPLHF. Drawing the rest from reference TRBV7-2 and TRBJ1-6, the complete variable domain is GAGVSQSPSNKVTEKGKDVELRCDPISGHTALYWYRQSLGQGLEFLIYFQGNSAPDKSGLPSDRFSAERTGGSVSTLTIQRTQQEDSAVYLCASSLVAGLSPLHFGNGTRLTVT.

V and J are TRBV9 and TRBJ2-2; D possibly uses TRBD1 or TRBD2 (6 bases each). This CDR3 is built from 14 residues. Germline CDR1 SGDLS, CDR2 YYNGEE. V gave up 7 bases and J gave up 6 bases, with 16 bases separating them. The CDR3 sequence is CASALGGPSGELFF. Here the CDR3 DNA reads TGTGCCAGCGCCCTTGGGGGGCCTTCCGGGGAGCTGTTTTTT.

This chain joins TRBV9 and TRBJ1-3; D is perhaps TRBD1 (5 bases). Between the trimmed V and J ends, which lost 0 bases and 2 bases, there was a span of 6 bases. The V gene's germline CDR1 is SGDLS and CDR2 YYNGEE. The CDR3 is made up of 14 amino acids. CDR3 sequence: CASSVGGAGNTIYF. CDR3 DNA sequence: TGTGCCAGCAGCGTAGGGGGGGCTGGAAACACCATATATTTT. Full variable domain (outside the CDR3, taken from reference TRBV9 and TRBJ1-3): DSGVTQTPKHLITATGQRVTLRCSPRSGDLSVYWYQQSLDQGLQFLIQYYNGEERAKGNILERFSAQQFPDLHSELNLSSLELGDSALYFCASSVGGAGNTIYFGEGSWLTVV.

The chain has TRBV7-9 and TRBJ1-2; D gene uncertain. V was cut by 3 bases and J by 5 bases, with 13 bases left in between. This CDR3 spans 14 amino acids. CDR1 and CDR2 from the germline V gene are SEHNR and FQNEAQ (reference sequence). The CDR3 here is CASSFRGMVYGYTF. CDR3 sequence (DNA): TGTGCCAGCAGCTTTCGGGGAATGGTGTATGGCTACACCTTC.

The rearrangement joins TRBV2 to TRBJ2-2; the match to TRBD1 covers 7 bases. CDR1 and CDR2 from the germline V gene are SNHLY and FYNNEI. CDR3 length equals 15 residues. Losses at the gene ends were 6 bases for V and 0 bases for J; bases not matched to a gene: 4. CDR3 amino acids: CASRTGTANTGELFF. CDR3 sequence (DNA): TGTGCCAGCAGAACCGGGACAGCGAACACCGGGGAGCTGTTTTTT.

CDR3 sequence (DNA): TGTGCCAGTAGTATGGGGAAGAGGGCCGCCAAAAACATTCAGTACTTC. Translating it yields CASSMGKRAAKNIQYF. J is TRBJ2-4 and V is TRBV19, with a tentative D call TRBD2 (5 bases). V lost 3 bases, J lost 1 base, and 13 bases lay in between. This CDR3 comprises 16 residues. CDR1 is LNHDA and CDR2 is SQIVND in the germline V gene (reference sequence).

The chain employs TRBV5-6 and TRBJ2-2, with D uncertain. Germline CDR1 and CDR2: SGHDT and YYEEEE. The germline V and J ends were trimmed by 0 bases and 2 bases, with 5 bases remaining between them. This CDR3 region has 14 residues. The CDR3 here is CASSLVQNTGELFF. The CDR3, as DNA: TGTGCCAGCAGCTTGGTTCAAAACACCGGGGAGCTGTTTTTT.

The chain links TRBV6-5 to TRBJ2-7; TRBD1 matches 10 bases. Trimming took 4 bases from V and 4 from J; bases not matched to a gene: 7. This CDR3 region has 15 residues. Germline-derived CDR1 and CDR2 are MNHEY and SVGAGI. CDR3 sequence: CASSFPRGQGYEQYF. The CDR3 region has the DNA TGTGCCAGCAGTTTCCCACGGGGACAGGGGTACGAGCAGTACTTC.

V gene TRBV20-1 combines with J gene TRBJ2-1; the D is unclear. Looked up from germline, CDR1 is DFQATT and CDR2 is SNEGSKA (reference sequence). CDR3 length equals 11 residues. Trimming cost V 4 bases and J 6 bases, with 7 bases left between them. In DNA, the CDR3 is TGCAGTGCTATCTCGCTCAATGAGCAGTTCTTC. As protein: CSAISLNEQFF.

V and J are TRBV29-1 and TRBJ2-5, with a weak D call TRBD2 (5 bases). V was trimmed by 4 bases and J by 4 bases, leaving 19 bases between them. CDR3 length: 15 amino acids. Germline loops: CDR1 SQVTM, CDR2 ANQGSEA. The CDR3 region has the DNA TGCAGCGTTGTATATGGGAGTCCGGCTGGAGAGACCCAGTACTTC. Protein: CSVVYGSPAGETQYF. Together with reference TRBV29-1 and TRBJ2-5, the CDR3 gives the full variable domain: SAVISQKPSRDICQRGTSLTIQCQVDSQVTMMFWYRQQPGQSLTLIATANQGSEATYESGFVIDKFPISRPNLTFSTLTVSNMSPEDSSIYLCSVVYGSPAGETQYFGPGTRLLVL.

CDR3 DNA: TGTGCCAGTAAAGGGGCCGGTTGGAATGAGCAGTTCTTC. Translated: CASKGAGWNEQFF. The chain recombines TRBV19 with TRBJ2-1; tentative D call: TRBD1 (5 bases). Germline-derived CDR1 and CDR2 are LNHDA and SQIVND (reference sequence). Trimming shortened V by 7 bases and J by 7 bases, and 14 bases separated the two germline ends. This CDR3 comprises 13 residues.

The chain employs TRBV6-1 and TRBJ2-5; perhaps TRBD1 as D (5 bases). The CDR3 is made up of 13 amino acids. The V gene's germline CDR1 is MNHNS and CDR2 SASEGT. Deletions cut 5 bases from V and 13 bases from J, with 20 bases between. CDR3 sequence reads: CASSPTSGIPGYF. As DNA, the CDR3 is TGTGCCAGCAGTCCTACCTCAGGGATCCCTGGGTACTTC.

The chain employs TRBV5-1 and TRBJ1-2, with a weak D call TRBD1 (6 bases). Trimming stripped 0 bases from V and 7 bases from J, with 10 bases between. In germline, CDR1 is SGHRS, CDR2 YFSETQ. This CDR3 has 13 amino acids. This CDR3 is CASSLGTVGGYTF. CDR3 coding DNA: TGCGCCAGCAGCTTGGGGACAGTCGGTGGCTACACCTTC. Complete variable domain (other parts from reference TRBV5-1 and TRBJ1-2): KAGVTQTPRYLIKTRGQQVTLSCSPISGHRSVSWYQQTPGQGLQFLFEYFSETQRNKGNFPGRFSGRQFSNSRSEMNVSTLELGDSALYLCASSLGTVGGYTFGSGTRLTVV.

In DNA form, the CDR3 reads TGTGCCAGCAGCTCTCCCGGGCTTTATGGCTACACCTTC. Its protein product is CASSSPGLYGYTF. The chain employs TRBV13 and TRBJ1-2; the D is unclear. The V and J ends lost 4 bases and 5 bases respectively, with 11 bases between them. The CDR3 has 13 residues. Germline values: CDR1 PRHDT, CDR2 FYEKMQ (reference sequence).

This clone was observed a handful of times. The chain carries TRBV15 and TRBJ1-2; the D is unclear. V was trimmed by 0 bases and J by 6 bases, leaving 20 bases between them. This CDR3 contains 17 residues. From germline, CDR1 is LNHNV and CDR2 YYDKDF (reference sequence). The CDR3 protein is CATSRDFGTTPGDGYTF. For the CDR3, the DNA is TGTGCCACCAGCAGAGATTTTGGAACGACACCTGGCGATGGCTACACCTTC.

The CDR3 DNA sequence: TGTGCCAGCAGACAGGGTGACGGCTACACCTTC. This codes for CASRQGDGYTF. The gene calls are TRBV6-5 and TRBJ1-2, with a possible D match to TRBD1 (6 bases). Per germline, CDR1 MNHEY and CDR2 SVGAGI. This CDR3 contains 11 residues. Trimming stripped 6 bases from V and 8 bases from J, with 10 bases between.

V usage is TRBV6-5 and J usage is TRBJ2-5; 11 positions match TRBD1. Unmatched junction bases numbered 7, after V lost 7 bases and J lost 6 bases. Germline CDR1 MNHEY, CDR2 SVGAGI. This CDR3 region has 14 residues. In DNA, the CDR3 is TGTGCCAGCACTCGCGGACAGGGGGCAAAGACCCAGTACTTC. Encoded protein: CASTRGQGAKTQYF.

The chain uses TRBV29-1 and TRBJ1-2; D is possibly TRBD1 (5 bases). The germline CDR1 and CDR2 sequences are SQVTM and ANQGSEA. The V end lost 1 base, the J end lost 10 bases, and 16 bases lay between the germline ends. The CDR3 length is 13 residues. The DNA of the CDR3 is TGCAGCGTTGAAGGGGGACCTTTTCCCCTCTACACCTTC. This gives the protein CSVEGGPFPLYTF.

The chain links TRBV2 to TRBJ2-7; maybe TRBD1 (6 bases). V lost 7 bases and J lost 7, with 11 bases in between. Germline V gene sequence: CDR1 SNHLY, CDR2 FYNNEI. This CDR3 has 11 residues. The CDR3, as DNA: TGTGCCAGCAAAACAGGGTGGGAGCAGTACTTC. The encoded protein is CASKTGWEQYF.

The J gene is TRBJ2-7, the V gene TRBV6-1; D possibly corresponds to TRBD1 (6 bases). Germline loops: CDR1 MNHNS, CDR2 SASEGT. CDR3 length: 13 residues. V gave up 5 bases and J gave up 0 bases, with 8 bases separating them. The CDR3 protein is CASSWTVSYEQYF. In DNA form, the CDR3 reads TGTGCCAGCAGTTGGACAGTCTCCTACGAGCAGTACTTC.

The chain joins TRBV2 to TRBJ1-1; no clear D. Germline assignment: CDR1 SNHLY and CDR2 FYNNEI. The CDR3 is made up of 14 amino acids. The V and J ends lost 11 bases and 1 base respectively, with 17 bases between them. The DNA of the CDR3 is TGTGCCTCCGTAAACAGCGCACGGAACACTGAAGCTTTCTTT. Translation: CASVNSARNTEAFF.

The chain recombines TRBV6-5 with TRBJ2-1; no definite D call. Trimming left V 0 bases short and J 7 bases short, with 4 bases between. Germline-derived CDR1 and CDR2 are MNHEY and SVGAGI. The CDR3 sequence is 12 residues long. The DNA of the CDR3 is TGTGCCAGCAGTTACTCAGGTAATGAGCAGTTCTTC. Amino acid sequence: CASSYSGNEQFF.

The rearrangement joins TRBV6-5 to TRBJ1-2; TRBD1 agrees at 8 bases. Trimming took 0 bases from V and 4 from J; bases not matched to a gene: 4. The germline V gene has CDR1 MNHEY and CDR2 SVGAGI. The length of the CDR3 is 15 residues. The CDR3 nucleotides are TGTGCCAGCAGTTACTCGCCCAGGGGGCTCTATGGCTACACCTTC. This codes for CASSYSPRGLYGYTF.

This chain links TRBV5-1 with TRBJ2-1; D possibly corresponds to TRBD2 (6 bases). The CDR3 sequence is 15 residues long. V shed 3 bases and J shed 9 bases, with 19 bases lying between them. Germline V gene lookup returns CDR1 SGHRS and CDR2 YFSETQ. The CDR3 protein is CASSSISRERGEQFF. DNA of the CDR3: TGCGCCAGCAGCTCTATCAGCCGGGAGAGAGGTGAGCAGTTCTTC.

Remarks on this clone: Additional DNA sequences in this sample encode the identical CDR3. This chain uses TRBV15 with TRBJ1-2; D perhaps matches TRBD1 (6 bases). Germline lookup yields CDR1 LNHNV and CDR2 YYDKDF (reference sequence). The CDR3 sequence is 14 residues long. Trimming took 0 bases from V and 7 from J, leaving 12 bases between them. The DNA of the CDR3 is TGTGCCACCAGCAGAGATCCGGGGGCGCCTGGCTACACCTTC. It is translated as CATSRDPGAPGYTF.

This chain uses TRBV20-1 with TRBJ2-7; unclear D gene. This CDR3 comprises 11 residues. Trimming removed 6 bases from V and 7 bases from J, with 13 bases in between. Germline CDR1 and CDR2: DFQATT and SNEGSKA (reference sequence). CDR3 sequence reads: CSAEQESEQYF. In DNA, the CDR3 is TGCAGTGCCGAACAAGAGTCGGAGCAGTACTTC.

J is TRBJ2-1 and V is TRBV4-3; the match to TRBD2 covers 8 bases. Germline CDR1 reads LGHNA; CDR2 reads YSLEER. The CDR3 consists of 16 residues. Losses at the gene ends were 0 bases for V and 2 bases for J; bases not matched to a gene: 3. This chain's CDR3 is CASSQDGGGPYNEQFF. CDR3 DNA sequence: TGCGCCAGCAGCCAAGATGGCGGGGGGCCCTACAATGAGCAGTTCTTC.

The chain uses TRBV30 and TRBJ2-5, with no clear D. The J call is uncertain, as TRBJ2-7 better fits the DNA end. The germline gives CDR1 GTSNPN, CDR2 SVGIG (reference sequence). The CDR3 spans 12 residues. The CDR3 sequence is CAWGRVGYEQYF. CDR3 coding DNA: TGTGCCTGGGGCCGAGTGGGATACGAGCAGTACTTC.

The V gene is TRBV18, the J gene TRBJ2-1, with D unresolved. This CDR3 spans 11 amino acids. Germline CDR1 KGHSH, CDR2 LQKENI. V was shortened by 4 bases and J by 5 bases, with 3 bases between the two germline ends. This chain's CDR3 is CASSLDNEQFF. In DNA, the CDR3 is TGTGCCAGCTCACTTGACAATGAGCAGTTCTTC. The full variable domain, rest sourced from reference TRBV18 and TRBJ2-1, is NAGVMQNPRHLVRRRGQEARLRCSPMKGHSHVYWYRQLPEEGLKFMVYLQKENIIDESGMPKERFSAEFPKEGPSILRIQQVVRGDSAAYFCASSLDNEQFFGPGTRLTVL.